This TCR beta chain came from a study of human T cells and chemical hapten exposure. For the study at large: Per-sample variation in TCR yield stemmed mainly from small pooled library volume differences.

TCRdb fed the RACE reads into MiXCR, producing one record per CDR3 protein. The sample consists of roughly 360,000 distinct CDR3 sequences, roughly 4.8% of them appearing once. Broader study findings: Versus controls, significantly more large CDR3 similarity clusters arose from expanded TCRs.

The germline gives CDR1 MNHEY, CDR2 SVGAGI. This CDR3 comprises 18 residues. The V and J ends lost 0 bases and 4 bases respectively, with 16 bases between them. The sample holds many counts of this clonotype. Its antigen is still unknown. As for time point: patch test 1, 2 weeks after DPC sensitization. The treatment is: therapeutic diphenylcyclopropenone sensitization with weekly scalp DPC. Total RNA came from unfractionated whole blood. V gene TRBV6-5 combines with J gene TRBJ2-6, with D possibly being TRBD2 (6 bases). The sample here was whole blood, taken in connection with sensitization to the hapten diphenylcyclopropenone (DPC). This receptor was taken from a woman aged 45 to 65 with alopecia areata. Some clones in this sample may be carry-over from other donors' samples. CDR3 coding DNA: TGTGCCAGCAGTTACTCGGGGGAGGAATTTGGCGGGGCCAACGTCCTGACTTTC. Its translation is CASSYSGEEFGGANVLTF.